The 20 T cell receptor beta chains presented below share a single source sample, sequenced in a study of blood T cell repertoires in COVID-19. Sequencing was performed with immunoSEQ multiplex PCR; in TCRdb, only in-frame clones are kept and a portion is missing. Among about 190,000 clones, approximately 79% were seen once, and the ten largest hold 9.5% to 15%. The material sequenced was peripheral blood. These TCRs come from a woman in her 50s with acute or convalescent COVID-19.

This chain joins TRBV19 and TRBJ1-1; TRBD1 is a possible D gene (6 bases). Germline V lookup: CDR1 LNHDA, CDR2 SQIVND (reference sequence). The CDR3 loop spans 16 amino acids. V lost 7 bases, J lost 0 bases, and 18 bases lay in between. The CDR3 bases are TGTGCCAGTACGGGACAACCTATCGGGGTGAACACTGAAGCTTTCTTT. Encoded protein: CASTGQPIGVNTEAFF.

This clone was seen only a few times. The chain recombines TRBV5-1 with TRBJ1-3; D ambiguous. The V gene lost 5 bases and the J gene lost 0 bases, with 12 bases spanning the gap. The CDR3 has 15 amino acids. Germline V gene data show CDR1 as SGHRS and CDR2 as YFSETQ. This chain's CDR3 is CASRSGSYSGNTIYF. The CDR3 DNA reads as TGCGCCAGCAGGTCCGGGAGTTACTCTGGAAACACCATATATTTT.

The count of this clone is one. The chain recombines TRBV20-1 with TRBJ2-3, with D perhaps TRBD2 (6 bases). V lost 3 bases, J lost 8 bases, and 9 bases lay in between. Germline V gives CDR1 DFQATT, CDR2 SNEGSKA (reference sequence). CDR3 size: 11 residues. The chain's CDR3 is CSASVEGTQYF. The CDR3 nucleotides read TGCAGTGCTAGTGTGGAGGGTACGCAGTATTTT.

This clone occurred a few times. V usage is TRBV5-4 and J usage is TRBJ2-3; 9 bases are shared with TRBD1. The CDR3 loop spans 16 amino acids. The germline gives CDR1 SGHNT, CDR2 YYREEE (reference sequence). J was trimmed by 4 bases and V by 4 bases; bases with no gene match: 10. CDR3 sequence (DNA): TGTGCCAGCAGCGGGACAGGGATTAGACGGTCAGATACGCAGTATTTT. Protein: CASSGTGIRRSDTQYF. The variable domain in full, completed from reference TRBV5-4 and TRBJ2-3, reads ETGVTQSPTHLIKTRGQQVTLRCSSQSGHNTVSWYQQALGQGPQFIFQYYREEENGRGNFPPRFSGLQFPNYSSELNVNALELDDSALYLCASSGTGIRRSDTQYFGPGTRLTVL.

This chain uses TRBV5-4 with TRBJ1-4; D not certain. The V gene's germline CDR1 is SGHNT and CDR2 YYREEE (reference sequence). Trimming took off 4 bases at V and 4 bases at J, with 8 bases between the two ends. The CDR3 is 13 amino acids. The chain's CDR3 is CASSRAYNEKLFF. CDR3 nucleotides: TGTGCCAGCAGCCGAGCTTATAATGAAAAACTGTTTTTT.

This chain uses TRBV18 with TRBJ1-5; 7 bases fit TRBD1. Germline trimming cut 3 bases from V and 4 bases from J; bases unmatched to any gene: 0. Germline lookup yields CDR1 KGHSH and CDR2 LQKENI. The CDR3 loop spans 13 amino acids. CDR3 coding DNA: TGTGCCAGCTCACCGGGACAGAATCAGCCCCAGCATTTT. Amino acids: CASSPGQNQPQHF.

V and J are TRBV6-5 and TRBJ2-7, with a possible D match to TRBD2 (6 bases). The CDR3 consists of 14 residues. Trimming removed 6 bases from V and 1 base from J, with 13 bases in between. Per the germline V gene, CDR1 is MNHEY and CDR2 is SVGAGI. CDR3 in DNA: TGTGCCAGCAGCCCGCGCCGGGGGTCCTACGAGCAGTACTTC. Encoded protein: CASSPRRGSYEQYF.

The V and J genes are TRBV19 and TRBJ1-6; 7 bases map to TRBD1. Trimming took 5 bases from V and 9 from J; bases not matched to a gene: 7. The CDR3 extends over 14 amino acids. Germline loops: CDR1 LNHDA, CDR2 SQIVND (reference sequence). CDR3 amino acids: CASSAPGQRSPLHF. The CDR3 DNA sequence: TGTGCCAGTAGTGCACCGGGACAGCGTTCACCCCTCCACTTT. The complete variable domain, with remaining parts taken from reference TRBV19 and TRBJ1-6, reads DGGITQSPKYLFRKEGQNVTLSCEQNLNHDAMYWYRQDPGQGLRLIYYSQIVNDFQKGDIAEGYSVSREKKESFPLTVTSAQKNPTAFYLCASSAPGQRSPLHFGNGTRLTVT.

This chain joins TRBV19 and TRBJ1-3; 11 bases map to TRBD1. V dropped 4 bases and J dropped 0; count of bases not matched to a gene: 2. The germline V gene encodes CDR1 LNHDA and CDR2 SQIVND (reference sequence). The CDR3 consists of 16 residues. The CDR3 region has the DNA TGTGCCAGTAGTACCGGACAGGGGGCCTCTGGAAACACCATATATTTT. This translates into CASSTGQGASGNTIYF.

CDR3 bases: TGCGCCAGCAGCTTTCTTGGACAGGGGACAGATACGCAGTATTTT. Translation gives CASSFLGQGTDTQYF. V is TRBV5-1 and J is TRBJ2-3; 9 nucleotides match TRBD1. The CDR3 is 15 amino acids. The ends lost 2 bases at V and 3 bases at J; junction bases unmatched: 4. CDR1 and CDR2 from the germline V gene are SGHRS and YFSETQ. Full variable domain (remainder filled in from reference TRBV5-1 and TRBJ2-3): KAGVTQTPRYLIKTRGQQVTLSCSPISGHRSVSWYQQTPGQGLQFLFEYFSETQRNKGNFPGRFSGRQFSNSRSEMNVSTLELGDSALYLCASSFLGQGTDTQYFGPGTRLTVL.

This sequence joins TRBV19 and TRBJ1-5; D is perhaps TRBD1 (6 bases). Germline CDR1 and CDR2: LNHDA and SQIVND (reference sequence). Trimming took off 2 bases at V and 6 bases at J, with 14 bases between the two ends. CDR3 length: 15 residues. CDR3 residues: CASSINGQGSQPQHF. In nucleotides, the CDR3 is TGTGCCAGTAGTATAAACGGGCAGGGGAGTCAGCCCCAGCATTTT.

This clone was counted once. The chain has TRBV10-3 and TRBJ1-2; D uncertain. This CDR3 has 13 residues. Trimming shortened V by 5 bases and J by 5 bases, and 12 bases separated the two germline ends. CDR1 is ENHRY, CDR2 SYGVKD, per germline. CDR3 sequence: CAISNNPLYGYTF. The CDR3 nucleotides read TGTGCCATCAGTAACAACCCGCTTTATGGCTACACCTTC.

The chain couples TRBV30 to TRBJ2-7; D gene ambiguous. Trimming took off 4 bases at V and 4 bases at J, with 17 bases between the two ends. This CDR3 region has 14 residues. The germline V gene encodes CDR1 GTSNPN and CDR2 SVGIG (reference sequence). The CDR3 here is CAWTQSNRDYEQYF. CDR3 in DNA: TGTGCCTGGACCCAAAGCAACAGAGATTACGAGCAGTACTTC.

The count of this clone is one. The genes are TRBV5-8 and TRBJ1-1, with TRBD1 matching 8 bases. CDR1 SGHTS and CDR2 YDEGEE come from the germline V gene. V shed 4 bases, J shed 1 base, and the junction held 6 bases outside the gene matches. The CDR3 length is 15 residues. The CDR3 DNA follows: TGTGCCAGCAGCGTACGGGGGACAGGGAACACTGAAGCTTTCTTT. The encoded protein is CASSVRGTGNTEAFF. Full variable domain (remainder filled in from reference TRBV5-8 and TRBJ1-1): EAGVTQSPTHLIKTRGQQATLRCSPISGHTSVYWYQQALGLGLQFLLWYDEGEERNRGNFPPRFSGRQFPNYSSELNVNALELEDSALYLCASSVRGTGNTEAFFGQGTRLTVV.

The table lists this clone with a count of one. The CDR3: CASSYRQGIAGELFF. The CDR3 nucleotides are TGTGCCAGCAGTTACCGACAGGGGATAGCCGGGGAGCTGTTTTTT. The gene calls are TRBV6-5 and TRBJ2-2; 8 bases map to TRBD1. The length of the CDR3 is 15 residues. The V and J ends lost 2 bases and 6 bases, in that order; junction bases with no gene match: 5. CDR1 and CDR2 (germline): MNHEY, SVGAGI.

The chain joins TRBV21-1 to TRBJ2-4; the table's TRBD2 call for D was not verified on the DNA. TRBV21-1 is designated a pseudogene. This CDR3 has 18 residues. CDR3 residues: CASTKTQGRKEAKNIQYF. CDR3 nucleotide sequence: TGTGCCAGCACCAAAACCCAAGGGAGGAAAGAGGCCAAAAACATTCAGTACTTC.

This clone was picked up a small number of times. The chain uses TRBV2 and TRBJ1-6; TRBD1 aligns across 7 bases. Germline CDR1 is SNHLY and CDR2 is FYNNEI. With 6 bases clipped from V and 7 bases from J, the junction kept 6 bases outside the gene matches. This CDR3 is built from 14 residues. This CDR3 reads CASSGDSKNSPLHF. In DNA, the CDR3 is TGTGCCAGCAGCGGGGACAGCAAAAATTCACCCCTCCACTTT.

The CDR3 loop reads CASSFLNTQYF. CDR3 nucleotide sequence: TGTGCCAGCAGTTTTCTAAATACGCAGTATTTT. The V call is TRBV28, the J call TRBJ2-3; D remains ambiguous. The CDR3 extends over 11 amino acids. The germline V gene encodes CDR1 MDHEN and CDR2 SYDVKM. Trimming shortened V by 3 bases and J by 7 bases, and 5 bases separated the two germline ends.

V usage is TRBV9 and J usage is TRBJ2-3, with D possibly TRBD1 on 6 matching bases. The CDR3 has 18 amino acids. Germline CDR1 is SGDLS and CDR2 is YYNGEE. The V end was cut by 2 bases, the J end by 1 base, with 20 bases between. The CDR3 loop reads CASSVIGGFESGTDTQYF. The CDR3 DNA reads as TGTGCCAGCAGCGTCATAGGGGGTTTTGAAAGCGGCACAGATACGCAGTATTTT.

This chain joins TRBV10-3 and TRBJ1-1; D is perhaps TRBD1 (5 bases). There are 14 residues in the CDR3. V lost 5 bases to trimming and J lost 4 bases, with 14 bases between them. The germline CDR1 and CDR2 sequences are ENHRY and SYGVKD. CDR3 sequence reads: CAISPGQLVTEAFF. In DNA, the CDR3 is TGTGCCATCAGTCCAGGGCAGCTTGTCACTGAAGCTTTCTTT.